A single sample is the source of the 2 T cell receptor beta chains below, sequenced in a study of blood T cell repertoires in COVID-19. Assay: immunoSEQ multiplex PCR; the TCRdb copy retains only in-frame clones and omits some. The data contain 100,000 to 150,000 clones, 81% of them singletons. Input material: peripheral blood. The origin of the receptors is a woman in her sixties with active or convalescent COVID-19.

The gene calls are TRBV11-2 and TRBJ2-1, with TRBD2 matching over 7 bases. The CDR3 extends over 13 amino acids. The germline CDR1 and CDR2 sequences are SGHAT and FQNNGV. V dropped 8 bases and J dropped 1; count of bases not matched to a gene: 2. CDR3 DNA sequence: TGTGCCAGCGGGAGGGTGTCCTACAATGAGCAGTTCTTC. Its translation: CASGRVSYNEQFF.

The rearrangement links TRBV30 to TRBJ1-4, with TRBD1 matching 9 bases. Unmatched junction bases numbered 5, after V lost 4 bases and J lost 5 bases. The length of the CDR3 is 14 residues. Germline assignment: CDR1 GTSNPN and CDR2 SVGIG (reference sequence). CDR3 nucleotide sequence: TGTGCCTGGAATGGACAGGGGTTAAATGAAAAACTGTTTTTT. Amino acids: CAWNGQGLNEKLFF.